The 27 T cell receptor beta chains in this list originate from one sample, sequenced in a study of graft-versus-host responses after intestinal transplantation. Data came from immunoSEQ multiplex PCR; TCRdb stores just in-frame clones and leaves some out. In the table there are about 97,000 clones, roughly 92% of which are singletons. These receptors' targets are unknown. The sequencing used unstimulated CD8+ T cells sorted from spleen or lymph node cells, collected before transplant. These receptors were taken from a human donor who was the organ donor for an intestinal transplant.

The chain carries TRBV19 and TRBJ1-2, with no clear D. Germline V gene lookup returns CDR1 LNHDA and CDR2 SQIVND (reference sequence). This CDR3 spans 13 amino acids. V lost 1 base and J 2 bases, leaving 5 bases between the germline ends. The CDR3 DNA reads TGTGCCAGTAGTATAGGACTCAACTATGGCTACACCTTC. Translating it yields CASSIGLNYGYTF.

The rearrangement links TRBV27 to TRBJ2-7; 10 bases match TRBD1. The CDR3 is 15 residues long. The germline V gene encodes CDR1 MNHEY and CDR2 SMNVEV (reference sequence). Losses at the gene ends were 7 bases for V and 2 bases for J; bases not matched to a gene: 8. The CDR3 DNA reads as TGTGCCAGCAAACACCCGGGACAGGGGACCTACGAGCAGTACTTC. Translating it yields CASKHPGQGTYEQYF.

V and J are TRBV5-1 and TRBJ2-3; D is unresolved. Per germline, CDR1 SGHRS and CDR2 YFSETQ. This CDR3 comprises 12 residues. Trimming shortened V by 5 bases and J by 3 bases, and 7 bases separated the two germline ends. CDR3 sequence reads: CASRSGTDTQYF. For the CDR3, the DNA is TGCGCCAGCAGGTCCGGGACAGATACGCAGTATTTT.

This clone has just one count. The chain combines TRBV5-1 with TRBJ2-7; D possibly corresponds to TRBD1 (5 bases). The V end lost 0 bases, the J end lost 5 bases, and 12 bases lay between the germline ends. This CDR3 contains 14 residues. Looked up from germline, CDR1 is SGHRS and CDR2 is YFSETQ. CDR3 DNA sequence: TGCGCCAGCAGCTTGGGTAGGGGAAGGGACGAGCAGTACTTC. This sequence encodes CASSLGRGRDEQYF.

The chain employs TRBV5-5 and TRBJ2-5; tentatively, D is TRBD2 (6 bases). This CDR3 spans 14 amino acids. Trimming took off 3 bases at V and 11 bases at J, with 20 bases between the two ends. Germline V gene lookup returns CDR1 SGHKS and CDR2 YYEKEE (reference sequence). CDR3 sequence (DNA): TGTGCCAGCAGCTCACCACCCTTAGCGGAAGAGCAGTACTTC. It encodes CASSSPPLAEEQYF.

This chain joins TRBV30 and TRBJ1-5; a possible D gene is TRBD1 (5 bases). The CDR3 spans 15 residues. The V gene's germline CDR1 is GTSNPN and CDR2 SVGIG (reference sequence). V lost 2 bases and J 3 bases, leaving 14 bases between the germline ends. The CDR3 sequence: CAWSSTGRANQPQHF. CDR3 coding DNA: TGTGCCTGGAGTTCAACGGGCAGGGCCAATCAGCCCCAGCATTTT.

V and J are TRBV5-1 and TRBJ2-7; 8 bases match TRBD1. V trimming: 0 bases; J trimming: 6 bases; junction bases outside the gene matches: 5. Germline values: CDR1 SGHRS, CDR2 YFSETQ. The CDR3 runs to 14 residues. The CDR3 coding sequence is TGCGCCAGCAGCTTGGGACAGGGGAGGATCGAGCAGTACTTC. It specifies CASSLGQGRIEQYF.

The chain carries TRBV7-3 and TRBJ2-1; D is possibly TRBD2 (6 bases). V was trimmed by 4 bases and J by 9 bases, leaving 10 bases between them. The CDR3 sequence is 12 residues long. Germline CDR1 SGHTA, CDR2 FQGTGA. CDR3 DNA: TGTGCCAGCAGCTGGAGGGCCGGTGAGCAGTTCTTC. Its protein product is CASSWRAGEQFF.

The V and J genes are TRBV10-2 and TRBJ2-7; 8 positions agree with TRBD2. Losses at the gene ends were 10 bases for V and 0 bases for J; bases not matched to a gene: 8. The CDR3 is 14 residues long. CDR1 and CDR2 from the germline V gene are WSHSY and SAAADI. CDR3 nucleotide sequence: TGCGCCATCCAAGCGGGGGCTTCCTCCTACGAGCAGTACTTC. Its translation: CAIQAGASSYEQYF.

The chain uses TRBV7-9 and TRBJ1-4, with 7 bases fitting TRBD1. Germline CDR1 and CDR2: SEHNR and FQNEAQ (reference sequence). This CDR3 contains 15 residues. Unmatched junction bases numbered 9, after V lost 5 bases and J lost 6 bases. The CDR3 here is CASSVNRGTHEKLFF. In nucleotides, the CDR3 is TGTGCCAGCAGCGTGAACAGGGGAACACATGAAAAACTGTTTTTT.

The rearrangement uses TRBV11-3 and TRBJ2-7, with D perhaps TRBD1 (6 bases). Trimming removed 5 bases at V and 5 bases at J, with 10 bases between. The CDR3 loop spans 12 amino acids. Germline V CDR1 and CDR2: SGHNT, YENEEA. The CDR3: CASSIQGNEQYF. CDR3 in DNA: TGTGCCAGCAGCATACAGGGAAACGAGCAGTACTTC.

V usage is TRBV9 and J usage is TRBJ2-3; D is uncertain. The CDR3 has 15 amino acids. Trimming took off 0 bases at V and 2 bases at J, with 10 bases between the two ends. Germline assignment: CDR1 SGDLS and CDR2 YYNGEE. The CDR3 DNA reads as TGTGCCAGCAGCGTAGGGAGTCATCACACAGATACGCAGTATTTT. As protein: CASSVGSHHTDTQYF.

As DNA, the CDR3 is TGTGCCAGCAGCGTAGATGGCAGGGAAGGGTGGGAGACCCAGTACTTC. Residues: CASSVDGREGWETQYF. The chain employs TRBV9 and TRBJ2-5; D perhaps matches TRBD1 (5 bases). Germline V gene data show CDR1 as SGDLS and CDR2 as YYNGEE. The CDR3 runs to 16 residues. The V end lost 0 bases, the J end lost 5 bases, and 17 bases lay between the germline ends.

This chain connects TRBV4-2 to TRBJ2-7, with a tentative D call TRBD2 (6 bases). CDR1 and CDR2 (germline): LGHNA, YNFKEQ. The CDR3 runs to 16 residues. Trimming took off 4 bases at V and 2 bases at J, with 18 bases between the two ends. The chain's CDR3 is CASSLLGSKPAYEQYF. In nucleotides, the CDR3 is TGTGCCAGCAGCCTCCTCGGGAGTAAGCCGGCCTACGAGCAGTACTTC.

This clone was recorded a few times. The chain joins TRBV5-1 to TRBJ2-7, with D possibly being TRBD2 (6 bases). CDR3 size: 14 residues. V lost 4 bases, J lost 3 bases, and 14 bases lay in between. Germline CDR1 is SGHRS and CDR2 is YFSETQ. As DNA, the CDR3 is TGCGCCAGCAGCCCCTGGGACTTGAGCTACGAGCAGTACTTC. It encodes CASSPWDLSYEQYF.

V is TRBV4-2 and J is TRBJ1-1; D is unclear. The germline V gene encodes CDR1 LGHNA and CDR2 YNFKEQ. V was shortened by 2 bases and J by 1 base, with 8 bases between the two germline ends. This CDR3 has 14 residues. CDR3 sequence: CASSQFESNTEAFF. The CDR3 coding sequence is TGTGCCAGCAGCCAATTCGAGTCGAACACTGAAGCTTTCTTT.

The chain is built from TRBV6-5 and TRBJ2-3, with unresolved D. V shed 2 bases and J shed 1 base, with 10 bases lying between them. Germline-derived CDR1 and CDR2 are MNHEY and SVGAGI. This CDR3 region has 15 residues. CDR3 residues: CASSYGPSGTDTQYF. The CDR3 DNA is TGTGCCAGCAGTTACGGCCCATCCGGCACAGATACGCAGTATTTT.

The chain has TRBV30 and TRBJ2-1; the D gene is possibly TRBD2 (5 bases). Trimming removed 0 bases from V and 10 bases from J, with 10 bases in between. CDR3 size: 12 residues. Germline V CDR1 and CDR2: GTSNPN, SVGIG (reference sequence). CDR3 nucleotides: TGTGCCTGGAGTGTTCGGGGATGGGAGCAGTTCTTC. This sequence encodes CAWSVRGWEQFF.

The genes are TRBV19 and TRBJ1-2; 8 nucleotides align to TRBD1. This CDR3 region has 16 residues. Germline CDR1 is LNHDA and CDR2 is SQIVND (reference sequence). The V and J ends lost 3 bases and 0 bases, in that order; junction bases with no gene match: 6. CDR3 in amino acids: CASSIVQGGANYGYTF. CDR3 DNA sequence: TGTGCCAGTAGTATCGTACAGGGGGGAGCTAACTATGGCTACACCTTC.

The chain combines TRBV4-1 with TRBJ2-6; no clear D. V was shortened by 1 base and J by 1 base, with 5 bases between the two germline ends. CDR1 and CDR2 (germline): MGHRA, YSYEKL. The CDR3 is made up of 15 amino acids. In nucleotides, the CDR3 is TGCGCCAGCAGCCAAGTTGAGTCTGGGGCCAACGTCCTGACTTTC. Residues: CASSQVESGANVLTF.

The rearrangement uses TRBV30 and TRBJ2-7; TRBD2 aligns across 11 bases. Germline lookup yields CDR1 GTSNPN and CDR2 SVGIG (reference sequence). V was clipped by 3 bases and J by 2 bases; unmatched bases: 6. The CDR3 is made up of 15 amino acids. CDR3 in amino acids: CAWSAGTSGTYEQYF. The DNA of the CDR3 is TGTGCCTGGAGCGCCGGGACTAGCGGTACCTACGAGCAGTACTTC. Combining the CDR3 with reference TRBV30 and TRBJ2-7 gives the whole variable domain SQTIHQWPATLVQPVGSPLSLECTVEGTSNPNLYWYRQAAGRGLQLLFYSVGIGQISSEVPQNLSASRPQDRQFILSSKKLLLSDSGFYLCAWSAGTSGTYEQYFGPGTRLTVT.

The chain carries TRBV30 and TRBJ2-7, with 7 bases identical to TRBD1. Germline CDR1 and CDR2: GTSNPN and SVGIG (reference sequence). Trimming removed 6 bases from V and 4 bases from J; junction bases left unmatched: 9. This CDR3 has 13 residues. CDR3 nucleotide sequence: TGTGCCTGTTATGCCCCGGGACAGTACGAGCAGTACTTC. Amino acid sequence: CACYAPGQYEQYF.

This clone was picked up a small number of times. V gene TRBV6-1 combines with J gene TRBJ1-2; 8 nucleotides agree with TRBD1. The CDR3 loop spans 15 amino acids. V shed 2 bases and J 4 bases; nucleotides not matched to a gene: 6. Germline V gene lookup returns CDR1 MNHNS and CDR2 SASEGT. DNA of the CDR3: TGTGCCAGCAGTGAACAGGACAGGGACATCTATGGCTACACCTTC. This translates into CASSEQDRDIYGYTF.

DNA of the CDR3: TGTGCCAGCAGTGTCCTCGCTAGTGGCACAGATACGCAGTATTTT. It is translated as CASSVLASGTDTQYF. The chain combines TRBV6-4 with TRBJ2-3, with D hard to call. Looked up from germline, CDR1 is MRHNA and CDR2 is SNTAGT. The CDR3 consists of 15 residues. V was cut by 4 bases and J by 1 base, with 12 bases left in between.

The chain couples TRBV2 to TRBJ2-3, with D possibly being TRBD1 (6 bases). The CDR3 runs 14 residues. Germline values: CDR1 SNHLY, CDR2 FYNNEI. V shed 8 bases and J shed 3 bases, with 15 bases lying between them. The CDR3 loop is CASLIQGSTDTQYF. The CDR3 DNA reads TGTGCCAGCCTCATCCAGGGGTCTACAGATACGCAGTATTTT.

This clone was counted once. The rearrangement uses TRBV2 and TRBJ2-4, with D possibly matching TRBD2 (5 bases). Germline V gene sequence: CDR1 SNHLY, CDR2 FYNNEI. Trimming shortened V by 8 bases and J by 2 bases, and 7 bases separated the two germline ends. The CDR3 extends over 12 amino acids. CDR3 loop: CASLDSKNIQYF. CDR3 bases: TGTGCCAGCCTGGACTCCAAAAACATTCAGTACTTC.

CDR3 bases: TGTGCCAGCTCACCACTGGCTAGCGGGAGCCCGAGTTCGCAGTTCTTC. Its translation is CASSPLASGSPSSQFF. The chain recombines TRBV18 with TRBJ2-1, with 10 bases lining up with TRBD2. This CDR3 is 16 amino acids long. Trimming cost V 1 base and J 12 bases; bases outside gene matches: 12. Looked up from germline, CDR1 is KGHSH and CDR2 is LQKENI.